The 21 T cell receptor beta chains in this list originate from one sample, sequenced in a study of blood T cell repertoires in COVID-19. Clones were sequenced by immunoSEQ multiplex PCR, and TCRdb holds only the in-frame ones, with some missing. The sample has about 160,000 clones; 85% are singletons. Sequenced sample: peripheral blood. The receptors originated from a human donor with acute or convalescent COVID-19. The donor label of this sample is uncertain.

The V call is TRBV19, the J call TRBJ1-2; D is perhaps TRBD1 (6 bases). V was clipped by 3 bases and J by 3 bases, with 11 bases between them. This CDR3 region has 14 residues. Germline CDR1 is LNHDA and CDR2 is SQIVND (reference sequence). Written as DNA, the CDR3 is TGTGCCAGTAGTATGCGAGGGGGTGACTATGGCTACACCTTC. Protein sequence: CASSMRGGDYGYTF.

With respect to this clone: The sample has other DNA sequences that encode this CDR3 too. The genes are TRBV30 and TRBJ1-2, with D perhaps TRBD1 (5 bases). V shed 2 bases and J shed 4 bases, with 8 bases lying between them. Per the germline V gene, CDR1 is GTSNPN and CDR2 is SVGIG (reference sequence). This CDR3 region has 12 residues. In DNA form, the CDR3 reads TGTGCCTGGAGTAGAGACAGCTATGGCTACACCTTC. Its protein product is CAWSRDSYGYTF.

The chain is built from TRBV14 and TRBJ2-5; tentative D call: TRBD1 (6 bases). Trimming cost V 1 base and J 4 bases, with 13 bases left between them. Germline V gene data show CDR1 as SGHDN and CDR2 as FVKESK. CDR3 length: 15 amino acids. CDR3 sequence reads: CASSQGWIRGETQYF. The DNA for the CDR3 is TGTGCCAGCAGCCAAGGGTGGATCAGGGGAGAGACCCAGTACTTC.

The rearrangement joins TRBV7-9 to TRBJ1-2; D is unclear. From germline, CDR1 is SEHNR and CDR2 FQNEAQ (reference sequence). The CDR3 extends over 13 amino acids. V was shortened by 1 base and J by 6 bases, with 9 bases between the two germline ends. In nucleotides, the CDR3 is TGTGCCAGCAGCTTAGGTGGCGGGAATGGCTACACCTTC. Encoded protein: CASSLGGGNGYTF.

V and J are TRBV5-6 and TRBJ2-2; 9 bases agree with TRBD1. J gave up 6 bases and V 0 bases, and 15 bases lay outside the gene matches. The germline V gene encodes CDR1 SGHDT and CDR2 YYEEEE. This CDR3 spans 19 amino acids. CDR3 protein: CASSLGLDRGALGAGELFF. The CDR3 nucleotides are TGTGCCAGCAGCTTGGGATTGGACAGGGGCGCCCTTGGGGCCGGGGAGCTGTTTTTT.

The genes are TRBV10-3 and TRBJ1-1; 7 bases line up with TRBD1. V shed 4 bases and J 0 bases; nucleotides not matched to a gene: 2. The CDR3 is 14 residues long. Germline loops: CDR1 ENHRY, CDR2 SYGVKD. DNA of the CDR3: TGTGCCATCAGTGGGACAGGCTTGAACACTGAAGCTTTCTTT. It specifies CAISGTGLNTEAFF.

Only one count was recorded for this clone. The chain has TRBV2 and TRBJ1-2, with D uncertain. CDR1 and CDR2 (germline): SNHLY, FYNNEI. This CDR3 is 13 amino acids long. V was cut by 3 bases and J by 6 bases, with 11 bases left in between. The CDR3 coding sequence is TGTGCCAGCAGTGAGGTCCGGGAGAATGGCTACACCTTC. Protein product: CASSEVRENGYTF.

The rearrangement joins TRBV28 to TRBJ2-7; D is unclear. The CDR3 is 13 residues long. The germline CDR1 and CDR2 sequences are MDHEN and SYDVKM. Trimming pared 4 bases from V and 2 bases from J, leaving 9 bases between. The CDR3 nucleotides are TGTGCCAGCAGTTCTCCGAGGCCCTACGAGCAGTACTTC. Amino acid sequence: CASSSPRPYEQYF.

The chain recombines TRBV2 with TRBJ2-1; TRBD1 agrees at 9 bases. V lost 5 bases, J lost 8 bases, and 13 bases stayed unmatched. CDR3 length: 16 residues. Germline CDR1 and CDR2: SNHLY and FYNNEI. The CDR3 DNA is TGTGCCAGCAGTACCCCTGGGACAGGGTTGTATTATGAGCAGTTCTTC. It translates to CASSTPGTGLYYEQFF.

This clone has just one count. This chain uses TRBV9 with TRBJ2-1, with D maybe TRBD2 (6 bases). The CDR3 consists of 17 residues. The ends were cut back, 4 bases at V and 0 bases at J, with 17 bases in the middle. Germline V lookup: CDR1 SGDLS, CDR2 YYNGEE. The CDR3 protein is CASSSRGATYSYNEQFF. The CDR3 nucleotides read TGTGCCAGCAGCTCCCGCGGGGCGACTTACTCCTACAATGAGCAGTTCTTC.

This chain joins TRBV6-5 and TRBJ1-1; maybe TRBD1 (6 bases). Germline CDR1 MNHEY, CDR2 SVGAGI. The V and J ends lost 5 bases and 4 bases respectively, with 17 bases between them. The CDR3 loop spans 15 amino acids. Here the CDR3 DNA reads TGTGCCAGCAGTATATTAGGGGGTCGGGGCACTGAAGCTTTCTTT. The encoded protein is CASSILGGRGTEAFF.

The V and J genes are TRBV3-1 (or the pseudogene TRBV3-2) and TRBJ2-5; the match to TRBD2 covers 10 bases. Germline CDR1 reads LGHDT; CDR2 reads YNNKEL (reference sequence). This CDR3 is 16 amino acids long. J was trimmed by 5 bases and V by 5 bases; bases with no gene match: 11. CDR3 nucleotides: TGTGCCAGCAGCGGTCGTAGCGGGGGGCCAGGGGAGACCCAGTACTTC. It yields the protein CASSGRSGGPGETQYF.

This chain joins TRBV5-6 and TRBJ2-2, with 10 bases identical to TRBD2. This CDR3 comprises 16 residues. J gave up 0 bases and V 7 bases, and 6 bases lay outside the gene matches. CDR1 and CDR2 from the germline V gene are SGHDT and YYEEEE. CDR3 region: CASLIAGGPNTGELFF. The CDR3 DNA is TGTGCCAGCTTAATAGCGGGGGGCCCGAACACCGGGGAGCTGTTTTTT.

The rearrangement uses TRBV10-3 and TRBJ2-7; weak D call: TRBD1 (6 bases). This CDR3 is built from 14 residues. From germline, CDR1 is ENHRY and CDR2 SYGVKD. The germline V and J ends were trimmed by 6 bases and 0 bases, with 12 bases remaining between them. In DNA, the CDR3 is TGTGCCATCAGCCCTGGACAGATCTCCTACGAGCAGTACTTC. Amino acid sequence: CAISPGQISYEQYF.

This clone was counted a few times. The chain has TRBV9 and TRBJ2-1; D not resolved. This CDR3 contains 16 residues. Germline CDR1 reads SGDLS; CDR2 reads YYNGEE. V dropped 0 bases and J dropped 0 bases, with 10 bases sitting between them. CDR3 sequence reads: CASSVAAVYSYNEQFF. CDR3 DNA sequence: TGTGCCAGCAGCGTAGCCGCAGTGTACTCCTACAATGAGCAGTTCTTC. Full variable domain (remainder filled in from reference TRBV9 and TRBJ2-1): DSGVTQTPKHLITATGQRVTLRCSPRSGDLSVYWYQQSLDQGLQFLIQYYNGEERAKGNILERFSAQQFPDLHSELNLSSLELGDSALYFCASSVAAVYSYNEQFFGPGTRLTVL.

This clone was seen a handful of times. This sequence joins TRBV18 and TRBJ2-6, with TRBD2 as a possible D gene (5 bases). Germline values: CDR1 KGHSH, CDR2 LQKENI. The length of the CDR3 is 16 residues. Trimming removed 6 bases from V and 2 bases from J, with 14 bases in between. The CDR3 sequence is CASSPDRGTGANVLTF. The CDR3 DNA reads as TGTGCCAGCTCGCCGGATAGAGGGACTGGGGCCAACGTCCTGACTTTC. Full variable domain (missing parts from reference TRBV18 and TRBJ2-6): NAGVMQNPRHLVRRRGQEARLRCSPMKGHSHVYWYRQLPEEGLKFMVYLQKENIIDESGMPKERFSAEFPKEGPSILRIQQVVRGDSAAYFCASSPDRGTGANVLTFGAGSRLTVL.

The gene calls are TRBV7-9 and TRBJ1-1; D is ambiguous. This CDR3 comprises 12 residues. V shed 1 base and J shed 9 bases, with 9 bases lying between them. Looked up from germline, CDR1 is SEHNR and CDR2 is FQNEAQ (reference sequence). The CDR3 nucleotides read TGTGCCAGCAGCTTAGGGCAATCCCAAGCTTTCTTT. The encoded protein is CASSLGQSQAFF.

This chain uses TRBV27 with TRBJ2-7; 9 bases map to TRBD1. CDR3 size: 13 residues. The J segment lost 2 bases and the V segment lost 5 bases, leaving 1 base of the junction unmatched. Looked up from germline, CDR1 is MNHEY and CDR2 is SMNVEV (reference sequence). CDR3 in amino acids: CASSRQGAYEQYF. For the CDR3, the DNA is TGTGCCAGCAGTAGACAGGGGGCCTACGAGCAGTACTTC.

This chain links TRBV24-1 with TRBJ2-6, with 11 bases lining up with TRBD2. In germline, CDR1 is KGHDR, CDR2 SFDVKD. V dropped 3 bases and J dropped 0; count of bases not matched to a gene: 6. The CDR3 loop spans 19 amino acids. The chain's CDR3 is CATSDPTSGGPSGANVLTF. CDR3 DNA: TGTGCCACCAGTGATCCTACTAGCGGGGGTCCCTCTGGGGCCAACGTCCTGACTTTC.

This chain joins TRBV15 and TRBJ2-2, with D maybe TRBD2 (5 bases). Trimming took 1 base from V and 5 from J, leaving 11 bases between them. Germline V lookup: CDR1 LNHNV, CDR2 YYDKDF (reference sequence). CDR3 length: 15 amino acids. CDR3 DNA: TGTGCCACCAGCAGAGTGGTGAGGAGGACCGGGGAGCTGTTTTTT. Amino acid sequence: CATSRVVRRTGELFF.

The chain links TRBV4-2 to TRBJ1-2; D gene uncertain. The CDR3 runs to 14 residues. The germline CDR1 and CDR2 sequences are LGHNA and YNFKEQ. V was clipped by 0 bases and J by 4 bases, with 9 bases between them. CDR3 bases: TGTGCCAGCAGCCAAGACCCGTCGGGCTATGGCTACACCTTC. It specifies CASSQDPSGYGYTF.